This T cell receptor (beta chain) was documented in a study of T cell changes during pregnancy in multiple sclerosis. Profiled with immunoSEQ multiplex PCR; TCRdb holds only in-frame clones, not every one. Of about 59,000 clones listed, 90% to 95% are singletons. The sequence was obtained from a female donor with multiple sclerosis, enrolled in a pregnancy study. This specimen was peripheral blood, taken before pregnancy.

CDR3 in amino acids: CASSSYPATNEKLFF. The CDR3 DNA sequence: TGTGCCAGCAGCTCCTATCCTGCAACTAATGAAAAACTGTTTTTT. The chain has TRBV7-2 and TRBJ1-4; D is uncertain. The CDR3 runs to 15 residues. In germline, CDR1 is SGHTA, CDR2 FQGNSA. The V end lost 4 bases, the J end lost 0 bases, and 9 bases lay between the germline ends.